The 6 T cell receptor beta chains below were found in one sample sequenced in a study of T cell responses to AZD1222 COVID-19 vaccine (dated by TCRdb to the early 2020s). What the time point label conveys for this sample: baseline before first vaccination. Libraries were built with the immunoSEQ multiplex PCR assay. The immuneACCESS repertoire file appears here via TCRdb, limited to in-frame rearrangements. These files lack a portion of the clones; in checked studies, under half of the deficit traces to unresolved V genes, and the cause of the others is not known. The sample profile shows around 160,000 clones; more than 85% of them were found once. 1.1% to 1.5% of the sample is in the top ten clones. The sample consisted of peripheral blood, taken on day 0 of AZD1222 vaccination. Every receptor here comes from an adult in good health.

The V gene is TRBV4-1, the J gene TRBJ2-7; TRBD1 agrees at 11 bases. The CDR3 is 14 amino acids. With 3 bases clipped from V and 2 bases from J, the junction kept 0 bases outside the gene matches. Germline V gene sequence: CDR1 MGHRA, CDR2 YSYEKL. The CDR3 region has the DNA TGCGCCAGCAGCCAGGGACAGGGGGCCTACGAGCAGTACTTC. It encodes CASSQGQGAYEQYF.

Of note for this clone: Other DNA sequences of this sample code for an identical CDR3. The chain carries TRBV18 and TRBJ2-1, with a weak D call TRBD1 (6 bases). CDR1 KGHSH and CDR2 LQKENI come from the germline V gene. CDR3 length: 16 residues. V dropped 2 bases and J dropped 0 bases, with 11 bases sitting between them. CDR3 sequence: CASSPNRASSYNEQFF. DNA of the CDR3: TGTGCCAGCTCACCAAACAGGGCTAGCTCCTACAATGAGCAGTTCTTC.

Note on this clone: One junction end does not reproduce the germline sequence, and a read error may be involved. This sequence joins TRBV19 and TRBJ2-3, with 9 bases lining up with TRBD2. This CDR3 comprises 17 residues. Germline lookup yields CDR1 LNHDA and CDR2 SQIVND (reference sequence). CDR3 coding DNA: TGTGCCAGTAGGATAGCGGGAGTCGCCGTTGACACAGATACGCAGTATTTT. It yields the protein CASRIAGVAVDTDTQYF.

This clone appeared once. This chain links TRBV10-3 with TRBJ1-2; 8 bases fit TRBD1. Looked up from germline, CDR1 is ENHRY and CDR2 is SYGVKD. The CDR3 extends over 13 amino acids. J was trimmed by 4 bases and V by 8 bases; bases with no gene match: 6. CDR3 bases: TGTGCCATCGCTCCCAGGGGGCCCTATGGCTACACCTTC. Translating it yields CAIAPRGPYGYTF.

The chain combines TRBV12-3 or TRBV12-4 with TRBJ2-2; D perhaps matches TRBD2 (5 bases). The CDR3 length is 13 residues. V was cut by 5 bases and J by 5 bases, with 9 bases left in between. CDR3 protein: CASSPGITGELFF. The CDR3, as DNA: TGTGCCAGCAGTCCCGGGATTACCGGGGAGCTGTTTTTT.

The genes are TRBV7-9 and TRBJ2-1, with D perhaps TRBD1 (6 bases). V lost 1 base to trimming and J lost 7 bases, with 20 bases between them. From germline, CDR1 is SEHNR and CDR2 FQNEAQ (reference sequence). CDR3 size: 17 residues. The CDR3 region is CASSLELRQGFENEQFF. The CDR3 region has the DNA TGTGCCAGCAGCTTAGAGCTGCGGCAGGGGTTTGAAAATGAGCAGTTCTTC.